What follows are 24 T cell receptor beta chains derived from one specimen sequenced in a study of OX40 agonist ivuxolimab in advanced cancers. Profiling relied on immunoSEQ multiplex PCR, and the TCRdb table lists in-frame clones only, not all of them. The repertoire holds 95,000 to 150,000 clones, about nine tenths seen once, with around 0.84% in the top ten. This material consisted of CD4+ or CD8+ T cells sorted from blood, taken in a trial of the OX40 agonist ivuxolimab. The receptor set was obtained from an adult with an advanced solid tumor such as melanoma, head and neck, liver or kidney cancer.

This chain links TRBV6-6 with TRBJ2-5, with 9 bases identical to TRBD1. CDR3 size: 13 residues. Unmatched junction bases numbered 10, after V lost 6 bases and J lost 11 bases. Germline-derived CDR1 and CDR2 are MNHNY and SVGAGI (reference sequence). The CDR3 coding sequence is TGTGCCAGCAGCCCACAGGGGGCGGAAGAGCAGTACTTC. Protein product: CASSPQGAEEQYF.

The chain joins TRBV18 to TRBJ2-6; D is ambiguous. Deletions cut 0 bases from V and 4 bases from J, with 4 bases between. Germline V CDR1 and CDR2: KGHSH, LQKENI. The CDR3 covers 14 residues. The CDR3 bases are TGTGCCAGCTCACCACCGCCCGGGGCCAACGTCCTGACTTTC. Its translation is CASSPPPGANVLTF.

V and J are TRBV7-9 and TRBJ2-3; D gene uncertain. The CDR3 loop spans 15 amino acids. Germline V gene sequence: CDR1 SEHNR, CDR2 FQNEAQ (reference sequence). Trimming removed 10 bases from V and 2 bases from J, with 19 bases in between. CDR3: CATPTDAVSTDTQYF. The CDR3 bases are TGTGCCACCCCTACGGACGCAGTCTCCACAGATACGCAGTATTTT.

CDR3 coding DNA: TGTGCCTGGAGGGCTAGCGGGGGCAACCTGAATACGCAGTATTTT. Protein: CAWRASGGNLNTQYF. This sequence joins TRBV30 and TRBJ2-3; 10 nucleotides align to TRBD2. This CDR3 is built from 15 residues. Germline loops: CDR1 GTSNPN, CDR2 SVGIG (reference sequence). With V trimmed by 3 bases and J by 7 bases, 10 bases remained unmatched.

This chain connects TRBV6-5 to TRBJ2-7; possible D gene TRBD1, 5 bases. The CDR3 has 15 residues. V was shortened by 6 bases and J by 3 bases, with 18 bases between the two germline ends. CDR1 is MNHEY and CDR2 is SVGAGI in the germline V gene. CDR3 DNA sequence: TGTGCCAGCAGACCCGACGTTACAGGTTACTACGAGCAGTACTTC. As protein: CASRPDVTGYYEQYF.

By sample fraction, this clone is medium-sized. This chain joins TRBV27 and TRBJ2-7; 10 bases fit TRBD1. There are 16 residues in the CDR3. Trimming cost V 3 bases and J 2 bases; bases outside gene matches: 7. CDR1 MNHEY and CDR2 SMNVEV come from the germline V gene (reference sequence). This CDR3 reads CASSLVAGQGTYEQYF. In DNA form, the CDR3 reads TGTGCCAGCAGTTTGGTCGCGGGACAGGGGACCTACGAGCAGTACTTC.

The V and J genes are TRBV4-3 and TRBJ2-3; 7 bases align to TRBD1. CDR3 length: 16 residues. CDR1 is LGHNA and CDR2 is YSLEER in the germline V gene. Unmatched junction bases numbered 5, after V lost 2 bases and J lost 0 bases. The DNA for the CDR3 is TGCGCCAGCAGCCAAACGGGGACAGTAAGCACAGATACGCAGTATTTT. This sequence encodes CASSQTGTVSTDTQYF.

V usage is TRBV9 and J usage is TRBJ1-5, with D possibly matching TRBD1 (6 bases). CDR3 length: 16 residues. V was shortened by 0 bases and J by 2 bases, with 12 bases between the two germline ends. Germline V gene lookup returns CDR1 SGDLS and CDR2 YYNGEE. CDR3 in DNA: TGTGCCAGCAGCGTAGACTCAGGGGTGGGCAATCAGCCCCAGCATTTT. It is translated as CASSVDSGVGNQPQHF.

The J gene is TRBJ2-5, the V gene TRBV14, with 8 bases fitting TRBD2. CDR3 length equals 17 residues. Germline V gives CDR1 SGHDN, CDR2 FVKESK. After removal of 5 bases from V and 5 bases from J, the junction contained 16 bases not matched to a gene. CDR3 DNA: TGTGCCAGCAGCGATACCTGGGTCGGGAGGGCCGCCGAGACCCAGTACTTC. This codes for CASSDTWVGRAAETQYF.

V and J are TRBV28 and TRBJ2-5, with D maybe TRBD2 (7 bases). This CDR3 comprises 15 residues. With 5 bases removed from V and 4 bases from J, the gap between germline ends came to 17 bases. CDR1 is MDHEN and CDR2 is SYDVKM in the germline V gene. CDR3 nucleotides: TGTGCCAGCAGTCCGGGGGGTCAGGGGAGAGAGACCCAGTACTTC. It encodes CASSPGGQGRETQYF.

The chain couples TRBV5-1 to TRBJ2-6; TRBD2 matches 7 bases. The germline gives CDR1 SGHRS, CDR2 YFSETQ. The CDR3 extends over 16 amino acids. V was clipped by 4 bases and J by 2 bases; unmatched bases: 6. The CDR3 coding sequence is TGCGCCAGCAGCCCCGTAAGCGGGGCTGGGGCCAACGTCCTGACTTTC. Its protein is CASSPVSGAGANVLTF.

The V call is TRBV21-1, the J call TRBJ2-5; TRBD1, the table's D call, was not compared with the DNA. TRBV21-1 is assigned pseudogene status. This CDR3 comprises 13 residues. CDR3 sequence reads: CASSNQGQETQYF. DNA of the CDR3: TGTGCCAGCAGCAATCAGGGACAAGAGACCCAGTACTTC.

The rearrangement joins TRBV6-5 to TRBJ2-3; a weak D match, TRBD2 (5 bases). Trimming removed 2 bases from V and 0 bases from J, with 9 bases in between. Germline V gene lookup returns CDR1 MNHEY and CDR2 SVGAGI. The CDR3 consists of 15 residues. The CDR3 DNA follows: TGTGCCAGCAGTTACGAGGCGGGTAGCACAGATACGCAGTATTTT. Its translation: CASSYEAGSTDTQYF.

V is TRBV6-5 and J is TRBJ2-7; D ambiguous. Germline values: CDR1 MNHEY, CDR2 SVGAGI. V was cut by 2 bases and J by 0 bases, with 8 bases left in between. The length of the CDR3 is 14 residues. CDR3 in DNA: TGTGCCAGCAGTTACCTGGGCGGCTCCTACGAGCAGTACTTC. It codes for CASSYLGGSYEQYF.

The V gene is TRBV11-2, the J gene TRBJ2-1, with D possibly TRBD2 on 6 matching bases. Germline V gene lookup returns CDR1 SGHAT and CDR2 FQNNGV. The CDR3 is 15 residues long. The ends were cut back, 1 base at V and 8 bases at J, with 15 bases in the middle. CDR3 loop: CASSLVRTSIYEQFF. The CDR3 region has the DNA TGTGCCAGCAGCTTAGTCCGAACTAGCATCTATGAGCAGTTCTTC.

The V gene is TRBV14, the J gene TRBJ2-2; D might be TRBD1 (6 bases). Between the trimmed V and J ends, which lost 8 bases and 2 bases, there was a span of 12 bases. Germline lookup yields CDR1 SGHDN and CDR2 FVKESK. The CDR3 extends over 14 amino acids. The CDR3, as DNA: TGTGCCAGCGGGCCAGGGGTCAACACCGGGGAGCTGTTTTTT. It codes for CASGPGVNTGELFF.

The J gene is TRBJ2-5, the V gene TRBV29-1; 11 bases map to TRBD1. After removal of 7 bases from V and 5 bases from J, the junction contained 6 bases not matched to a gene. This CDR3 is 13 amino acids long. Germline V gives CDR1 SQVTM, CDR2 ANQGSEA. In DNA, the CDR3 is TGCAGCGCACGGACAGGGGGCCCCGAGACCCAGTACTTC. Its translation: CSARTGGPETQYF.

This chain joins TRBV28 and TRBJ1-5, with D unresolved. CDR3 length equals 12 residues. The V end lost 2 bases, the J end lost 9 bases, and 8 bases lay between the germline ends. The germline V gene encodes CDR1 MDHEN and CDR2 SYDVKM. CDR3 bases: TGTGCCAGCAGTTTAGGTAGGCGGCCCCAGCATTTT. It specifies CASSLGRRPQHF. The whole variable domain, remainder taken from reference TRBV28 and TRBJ1-5, is DVKVTQSSRYLVKRTGEKVFLECVQDMDHENMFWYRQDPGLGLRLIYFSYDVKMKEKGDIPEGYSVSREKKERFSLILESASTNQTSMYLCASSLGRRPQHFGDGTRLSIL.

The V call is TRBV6-6, the J call TRBJ2-2; D is uncertain. This CDR3 has 14 amino acids. Germline V gene lookup returns CDR1 MNHNY and CDR2 SVGAGI (reference sequence). V was cut by 6 bases and J by 1 base, with 9 bases left in between. DNA for the CDR3: TGTGCCAGCAGATCGGCTTTGAACACCGGGGAGCTGTTTTTT. This translates into CASRSALNTGELFF.

The genes are TRBV18 and TRBJ1-2; perhaps TRBD1 as D (6 bases). Trimming shortened V by 4 bases and J by 0 bases, and 15 bases separated the two germline ends. CDR3 length equals 16 residues. CDR1 is KGHSH, CDR2 LQKENI, per germline. This chain's CDR3 is CASSLTTGTSNYGYTF. The CDR3 DNA reads as TGTGCCAGCTCACTCACCACAGGGACCTCTAACTATGGCTACACCTTC.

The chain carries TRBV28 and TRBJ2-5; TRBD1 agrees at 7 bases. The length of the CDR3 is 14 residues. CDR1 is MDHEN, CDR2 SYDVKM, per germline. J was trimmed by 6 bases and V by 6 bases; bases with no gene match: 10. In nucleotides, the CDR3 is TGTGCCAGCAGCCCACAAGGGGGCGTGAAGACCCAGTACTTC. Protein product: CASSPQGGVKTQYF.

The chain couples TRBV19 to TRBJ1-5; D is perhaps TRBD1 (5 bases). The CDR3 length is 13 residues. V gave up 10 bases and J gave up 6 bases, with 16 bases separating them. Per germline, CDR1 LNHDA and CDR2 SQIVND (reference sequence). The CDR3 nucleotides read TGTGCCACTGTCAGGGTAGAAGGTCAGCCCCAGCATTTT. As protein: CATVRVEGQPQHF.

The CDR3 sequence is CASSLGLQGTQYF. CDR3 sequence (DNA): TGTGCCAGCAGCCTGGGACTGCAGGGGACCCAGTACTTC. The chain links TRBV7-2 to TRBJ2-5; the D gene is possibly TRBD2 (6 bases). V lost 5 bases and J lost 7, with 14 bases in between. The CDR3 length is 13 residues. Looked up from germline, CDR1 is SGHTA and CDR2 is FQGNSA.

J is TRBJ1-2 and V is TRBV12-5, with a weak D call TRBD1 (6 bases). V lost 4 bases and J 2 bases, leaving 17 bases between the germline ends. This CDR3 is 16 amino acids long. Germline V lookup: CDR1 LGHNT, CDR2 FRNRAP. The CDR3 is CASGSLWGQANYGYTF. In DNA form, the CDR3 reads TGTGCTAGTGGTTCCCTGTGGGGGCAGGCCAACTATGGCTACACCTTC.